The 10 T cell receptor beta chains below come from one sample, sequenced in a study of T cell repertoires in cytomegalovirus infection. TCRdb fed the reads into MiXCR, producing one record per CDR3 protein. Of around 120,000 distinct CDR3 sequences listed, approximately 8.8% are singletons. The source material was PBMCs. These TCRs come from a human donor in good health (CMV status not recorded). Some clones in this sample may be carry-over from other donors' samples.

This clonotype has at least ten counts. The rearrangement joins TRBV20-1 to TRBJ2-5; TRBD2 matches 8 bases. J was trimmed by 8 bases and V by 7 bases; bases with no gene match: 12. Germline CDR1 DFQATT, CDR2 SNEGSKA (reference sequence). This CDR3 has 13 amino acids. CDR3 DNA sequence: TGCAGTGTCGCGCGGGGGGACGCAGGCACCCAGTACTTC. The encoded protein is CSVARGDAGTQYF.

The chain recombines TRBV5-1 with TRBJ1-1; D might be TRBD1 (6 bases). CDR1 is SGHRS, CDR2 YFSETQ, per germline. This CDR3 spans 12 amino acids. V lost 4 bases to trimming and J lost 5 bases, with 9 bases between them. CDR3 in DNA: TGCGCCAGCAGCGGAGGACAGACTGAAGCTTTCTTT. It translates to CASSGGQTEAFF. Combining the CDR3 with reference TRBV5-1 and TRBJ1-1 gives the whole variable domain KAGVTQTPRYLIKTRGQQVTLSCSPISGHRSVSWYQQTPGQGLQFLFEYFSETQRNKGNFPGRFSGRQFSNSRSEMNVSTLELGDSALYLCASSGGQTEAFFGQGTRLTVV.

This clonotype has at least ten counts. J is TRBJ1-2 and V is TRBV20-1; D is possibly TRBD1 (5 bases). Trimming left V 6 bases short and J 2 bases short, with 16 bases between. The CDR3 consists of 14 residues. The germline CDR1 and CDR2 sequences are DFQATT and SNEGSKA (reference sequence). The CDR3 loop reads CSASEGGANYGYTF. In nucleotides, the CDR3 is TGCAGTGCAAGCGAGGGAGGGGCCAACTATGGCTACACCTTC.

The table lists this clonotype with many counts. The CDR3 is CASTDPGQGNDEQYF. In DNA form, the CDR3 reads TGTGCCAGTACCGATCCGGGACAGGGTAACGACGAGCAGTACTTC. The V call is TRBV19, the J call TRBJ2-7, with 9 bases matching TRBD1. After removal of 7 bases from V and 5 bases from J, the junction contained 12 bases not matched to a gene. The CDR3 spans 15 residues. In germline, CDR1 is LNHDA, CDR2 SQIVND (reference sequence). The full variable domain, its missing parts supplied by reference TRBV19 and TRBJ2-7, is DGGITQSPKYLFRKEGQNVTLSCEQNLNHDAMYWYRQDPGQGLRLIYYSQIVNDFQKGDIAEGYSVSREKKESFPLTVTSAQKNPTAFYLCASTDPGQGNDEQYFGPGTRLTVT.

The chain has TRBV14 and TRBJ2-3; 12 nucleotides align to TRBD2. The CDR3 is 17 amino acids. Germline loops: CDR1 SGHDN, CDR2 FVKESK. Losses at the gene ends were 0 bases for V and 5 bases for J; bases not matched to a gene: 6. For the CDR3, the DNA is TGTGCCAGCAGCCAAGATCAGCTAGCGGGGGGGCGAGATACGCAGTATTTT. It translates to CASSQDQLAGGRDTQYF.

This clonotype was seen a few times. CDR3 DNA: TGTGCCAGCAGTGAAATGGGGTCCTACGAGCAGTACTTC. This sequence encodes CASSEMGSYEQYF. The rearrangement links TRBV2 to TRBJ2-7; D is ambiguous. CDR3 length equals 13 residues. Germline V CDR1 and CDR2: SNHLY, FYNNEI. V lost 2 bases and J lost 1, with 6 bases in between.

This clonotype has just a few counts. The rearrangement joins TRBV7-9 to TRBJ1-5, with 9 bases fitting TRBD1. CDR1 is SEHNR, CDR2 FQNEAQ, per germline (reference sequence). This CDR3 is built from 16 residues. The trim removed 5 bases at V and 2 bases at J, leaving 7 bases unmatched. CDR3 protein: CASSPGTGRGNQPQHF. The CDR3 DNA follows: TGTGCCAGCAGCCCCGGGACAGGGAGAGGCAATCAGCCCCAGCATTTT.

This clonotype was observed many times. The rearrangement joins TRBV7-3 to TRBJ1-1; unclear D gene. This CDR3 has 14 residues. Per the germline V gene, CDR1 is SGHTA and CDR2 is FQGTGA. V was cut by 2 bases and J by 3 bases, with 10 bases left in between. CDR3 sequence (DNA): TGTGCCAGCAGCTTATACCCGGGCTACACTGAAGCTTTCTTT. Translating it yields CASSLYPGYTEAFF.

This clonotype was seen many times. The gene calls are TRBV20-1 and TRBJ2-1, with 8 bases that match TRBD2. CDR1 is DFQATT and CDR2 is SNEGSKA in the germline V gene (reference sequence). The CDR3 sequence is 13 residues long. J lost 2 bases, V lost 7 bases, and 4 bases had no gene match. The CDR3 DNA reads TGCAGTGTTCGCGGGGGGACCTACAATGAGCAGTTCTTC. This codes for CSVRGGTYNEQFF.

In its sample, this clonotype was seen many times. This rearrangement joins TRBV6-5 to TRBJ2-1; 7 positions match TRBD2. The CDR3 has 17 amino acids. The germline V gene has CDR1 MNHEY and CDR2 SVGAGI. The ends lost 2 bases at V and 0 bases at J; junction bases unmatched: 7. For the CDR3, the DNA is TGTGCCAGCAGTTACAGTCTAGCGGCTCTCTCCTACAATGAGCAGTTCTTC. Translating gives CASSYSLAALSYNEQFF.